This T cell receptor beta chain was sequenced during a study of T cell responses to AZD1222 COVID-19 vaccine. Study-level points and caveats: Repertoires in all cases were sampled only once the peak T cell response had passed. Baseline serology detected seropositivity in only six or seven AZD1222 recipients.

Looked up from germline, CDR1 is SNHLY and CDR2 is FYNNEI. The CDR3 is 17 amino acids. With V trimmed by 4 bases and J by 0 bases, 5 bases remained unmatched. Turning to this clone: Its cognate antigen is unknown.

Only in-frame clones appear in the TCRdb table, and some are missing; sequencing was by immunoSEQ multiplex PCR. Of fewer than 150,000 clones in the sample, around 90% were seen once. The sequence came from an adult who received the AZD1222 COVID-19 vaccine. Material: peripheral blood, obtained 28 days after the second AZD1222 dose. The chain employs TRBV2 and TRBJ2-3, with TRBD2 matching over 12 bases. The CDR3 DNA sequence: TGTGCCAGCAGTGTAAGACTAGCGGGAGTTAGCACAGATACGCAGTATTTT. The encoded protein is CASSVRLAGVSTDTQYF. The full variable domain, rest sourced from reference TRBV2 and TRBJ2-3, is EPEVTQTPSHQVTQMGQEVILRCVPISNHLYFYWYRQILGQKVEFLVSFYNNEISEKSEIFDDQFSVERPDGSNFTLKIRSTKLEDSAMYFCASSVRLAGVSTDTQYFGPGTRLTVL.